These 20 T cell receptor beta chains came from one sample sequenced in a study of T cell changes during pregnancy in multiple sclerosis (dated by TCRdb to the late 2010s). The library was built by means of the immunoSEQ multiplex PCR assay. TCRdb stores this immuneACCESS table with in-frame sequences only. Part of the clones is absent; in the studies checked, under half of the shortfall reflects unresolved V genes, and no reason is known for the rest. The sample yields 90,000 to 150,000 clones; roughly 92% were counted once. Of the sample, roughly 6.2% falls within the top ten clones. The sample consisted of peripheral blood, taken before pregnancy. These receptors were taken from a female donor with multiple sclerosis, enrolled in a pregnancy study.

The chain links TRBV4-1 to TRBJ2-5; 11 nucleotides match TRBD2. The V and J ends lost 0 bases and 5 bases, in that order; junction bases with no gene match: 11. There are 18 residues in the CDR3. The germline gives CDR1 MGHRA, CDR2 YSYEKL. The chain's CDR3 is CASSQETLAGVSWETQYF. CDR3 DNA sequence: TGCGCCAGCAGCCAAGAAACACTAGCGGGAGTGAGTTGGGAGACCCAGTACTTC.

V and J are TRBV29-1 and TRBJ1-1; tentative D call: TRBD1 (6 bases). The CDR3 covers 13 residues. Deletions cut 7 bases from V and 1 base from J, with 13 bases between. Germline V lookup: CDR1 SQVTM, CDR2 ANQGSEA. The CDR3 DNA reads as TGCAGCGCCTCGCCCAGGGGGAACACTGAAGCTTTCTTT. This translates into CSASPRGNTEAFF.

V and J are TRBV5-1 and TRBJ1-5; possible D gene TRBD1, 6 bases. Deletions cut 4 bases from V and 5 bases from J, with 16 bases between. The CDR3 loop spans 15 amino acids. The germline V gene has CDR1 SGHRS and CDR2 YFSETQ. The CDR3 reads CASSPRGGFDQPQHF. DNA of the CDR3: TGCGCCAGCAGCCCAAGGGGGGGATTCGATCAGCCCCAGCATTTT.

The CDR3 sequence is CAWSVRLAKYNEQFF. In DNA form, the CDR3 reads TGTGCCTGGAGTGTCAGACTAGCTAAATACAATGAGCAGTTCTTC. The chain has TRBV30 and TRBJ2-1, with 7 positions matching TRBD2. Germline V CDR1 and CDR2: GTSNPN, SVGIG (reference sequence). The CDR3 is made up of 15 amino acids. J gave up 4 bases and V 0 bases, and 6 bases lay outside the gene matches.

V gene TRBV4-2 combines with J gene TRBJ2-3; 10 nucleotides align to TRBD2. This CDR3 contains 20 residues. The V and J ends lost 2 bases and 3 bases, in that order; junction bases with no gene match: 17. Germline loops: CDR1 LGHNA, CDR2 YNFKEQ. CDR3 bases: TGTGCCAGCAGCCAACTTTTGACCCATCTAGCGGGGGTACTTACAGATACGCAGTATTTT. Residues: CASSQLLTHLAGVLTDTQYF.

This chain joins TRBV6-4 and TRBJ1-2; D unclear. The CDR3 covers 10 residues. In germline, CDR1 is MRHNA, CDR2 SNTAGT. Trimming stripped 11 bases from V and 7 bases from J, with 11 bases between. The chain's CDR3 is CAALTPGYTF. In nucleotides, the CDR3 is TGTGCCGCCCTCACACCTGGCTACACCTTC.

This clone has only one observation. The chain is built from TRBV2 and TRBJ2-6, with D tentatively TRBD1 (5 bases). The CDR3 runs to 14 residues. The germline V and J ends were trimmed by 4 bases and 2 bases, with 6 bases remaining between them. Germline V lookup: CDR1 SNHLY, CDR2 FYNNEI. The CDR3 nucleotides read TGTGCCAGCAGTGCAGGGACTGGGGCCAACGTCCTGACTTTC. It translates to CASSAGTGANVLTF.

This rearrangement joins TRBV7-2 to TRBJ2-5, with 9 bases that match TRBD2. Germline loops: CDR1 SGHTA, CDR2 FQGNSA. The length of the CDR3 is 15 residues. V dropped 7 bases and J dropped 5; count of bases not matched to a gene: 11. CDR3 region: CASTPSGERRETQYF. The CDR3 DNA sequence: TGTGCCAGCACCCCTAGCGGGGAGCGCCGGGAGACCCAGTACTTC. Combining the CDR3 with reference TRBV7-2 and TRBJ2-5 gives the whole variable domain GAGVSQSPSNKVTEKGKDVELRCDPISGHTALYWYRQSLGQGLEFLIYFQGNSAPDKSGLPSDRFSAERTGGSVSTLTIQRTQQEDSAVYLCASTPSGERRETQYFGPGTRLLVL.

CDR3 nucleotide sequence: TGTGCCAGCAGTCAGCAACAGGGGGCCACAGATACGCAGTATTTT. This encodes CASSQQQGATDTQYF. This chain connects TRBV6-4 to TRBJ2-3; 9 positions match TRBD1. CDR1 is MRHNA, CDR2 SNTAGT, per germline. The ends lost 5 bases at V and 2 bases at J; junction bases unmatched: 5. The CDR3 length is 15 residues.

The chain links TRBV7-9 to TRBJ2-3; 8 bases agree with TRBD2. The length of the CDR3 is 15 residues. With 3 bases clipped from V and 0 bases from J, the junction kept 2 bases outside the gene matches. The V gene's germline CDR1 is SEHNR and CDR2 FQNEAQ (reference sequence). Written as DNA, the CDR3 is TGTGCCAGCAGCTTTGGACTAGCAAGCACAGATACGCAGTATTTT. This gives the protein CASSFGLASTDTQYF.

The CDR3 sequence: CASSLIGSANTGELFF. The CDR3, as DNA: TGTGCCAGCAGCTTAATAGGGAGCGCGAACACCGGGGAGCTGTTTTTT. V is TRBV7-2 and J is TRBJ2-2; weak D call: TRBD2 (5 bases). Trimming removed 2 bases at V and 0 bases at J, with 10 bases between. The CDR3 extends over 16 amino acids. The germline gives CDR1 SGHTA, CDR2 FQGNSA.

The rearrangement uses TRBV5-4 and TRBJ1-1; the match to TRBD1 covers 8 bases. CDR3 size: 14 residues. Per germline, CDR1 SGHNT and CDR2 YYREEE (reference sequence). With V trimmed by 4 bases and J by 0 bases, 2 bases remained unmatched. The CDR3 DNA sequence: TGTGCCAGCAGCCTGACAGGGGTGAACACTGAAGCTTTCTTT. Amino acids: CASSLTGVNTEAFF.

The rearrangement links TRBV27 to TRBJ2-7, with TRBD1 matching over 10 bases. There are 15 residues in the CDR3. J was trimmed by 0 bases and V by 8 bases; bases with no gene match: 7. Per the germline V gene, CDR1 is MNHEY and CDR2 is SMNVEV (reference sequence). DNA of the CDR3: TGTGCCAGCGGACGGGGACAGGGGATCTCCTACGAGCAGTACTTC. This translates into CASGRGQGISYEQYF.

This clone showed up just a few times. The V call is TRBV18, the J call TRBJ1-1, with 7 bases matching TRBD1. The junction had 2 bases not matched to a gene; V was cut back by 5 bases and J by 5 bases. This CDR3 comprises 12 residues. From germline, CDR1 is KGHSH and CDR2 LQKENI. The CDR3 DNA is TGTGCCAGCTCAACAGGGGATACTGAAGCTTTCTTT. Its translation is CASSTGDTEAFF.

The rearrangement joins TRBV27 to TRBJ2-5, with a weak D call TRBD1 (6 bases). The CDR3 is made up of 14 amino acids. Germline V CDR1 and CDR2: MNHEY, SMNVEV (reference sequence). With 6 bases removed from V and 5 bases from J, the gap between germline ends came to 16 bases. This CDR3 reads CASSPNRVGETQYF. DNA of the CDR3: TGTGCCAGCAGCCCAAACAGGGTTGGGGAGACCCAGTACTTC.

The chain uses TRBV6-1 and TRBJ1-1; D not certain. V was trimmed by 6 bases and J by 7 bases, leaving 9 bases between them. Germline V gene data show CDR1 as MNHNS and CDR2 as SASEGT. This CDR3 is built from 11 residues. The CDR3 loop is CASRVGLEAFF. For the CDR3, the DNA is TGTGCCAGCAGAGTGGGCCTTGAAGCTTTCTTT.

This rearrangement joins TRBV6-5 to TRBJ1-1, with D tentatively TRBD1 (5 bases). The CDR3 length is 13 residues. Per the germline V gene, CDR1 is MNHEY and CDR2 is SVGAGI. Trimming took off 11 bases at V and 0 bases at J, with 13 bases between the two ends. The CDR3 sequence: CAGIGTVNTEAFF. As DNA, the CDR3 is TGTGCCGGAATCGGGACTGTGAACACTGAAGCTTTCTTT.

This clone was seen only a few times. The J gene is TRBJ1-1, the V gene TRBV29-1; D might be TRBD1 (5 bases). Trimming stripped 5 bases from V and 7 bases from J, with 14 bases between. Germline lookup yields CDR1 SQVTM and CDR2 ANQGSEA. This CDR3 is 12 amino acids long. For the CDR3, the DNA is TGCAGCGTTTTCCCGGGGGGGAGTGAAGCTTTCTTT. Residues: CSVFPGGSEAFF.

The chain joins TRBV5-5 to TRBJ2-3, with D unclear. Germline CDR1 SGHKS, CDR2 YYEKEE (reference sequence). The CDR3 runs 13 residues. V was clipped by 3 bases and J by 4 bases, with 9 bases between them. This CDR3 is CASSWRPSDTQYF. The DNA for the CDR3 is TGTGCCAGCAGCTGGAGACCCTCAGATACGCAGTATTTT. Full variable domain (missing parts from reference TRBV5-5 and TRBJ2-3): DAGVTQSPTHLIKTRGQQVTLRCSPISGHKSVSWYQQVLGQGPQFIFQYYEKEERGRGNFPDRFSARQFPNYSSELNVNALLLGDSALYLCASSWRPSDTQYFGPGTRLTVL.

Here the CDR3 DNA reads TGTGCCTGGAGTGTTACAGGCTCCTACGAGCAGTACTTC. Its translation: CAWSVTGSYEQYF. This rearrangement joins TRBV30 to TRBJ2-7; tentative D call: TRBD1 (5 bases). Trimming took off 0 bases at V and 0 bases at J, with 6 bases between the two ends. The CDR3 consists of 13 residues. Germline V lookup: CDR1 GTSNPN, CDR2 SVGIG (reference sequence). The variable domain in full, completed from reference TRBV30 and TRBJ2-7, reads SQTIHQWPATLVQPVGSPLSLECTVEGTSNPNLYWYRQAAGRGLQLLFYSVGIGQISSEVPQNLSASRPQDRQFILSSKKLLLSDSGFYLCAWSVTGSYEQYFGPGTRLTVT.